The sequence of this T cell receptor beta chain was determined in a study of shared clonotypes between healthy human individuals. Study observations and caveats: All-four-donor shared clonotypes had higher generation probabilities than non-shared clonotypes did.

There are 16 residues in the CDR3. V was shortened by 5 bases and J by 6 bases, with 23 bases between the two germline ends. CDR1 and CDR2 from the germline V gene are MNHEY and SMNVEV (reference sequence). Libraries were prepared by immunoSEQ multiplex PCR; TCRdb keeps only in-frame clonotypes and omits some of them. This table has approximately 600,000 clones, roughly 96% appearing once. A remark on this clone: Antigen: not known.

Only CD45RO-negative cells positively selected for CCR7 counted as naive CD8 cells, so terminally differentiated effector memory CD45RA+ cells were excluded. Material: naive CD8+ T cells sorted from blood. This receptor was identified in a woman aged 25-40 years in good health. This chain joins TRBV27 and TRBJ2-7; a possible D gene is TRBD1 (6 bases). CDR3 sequence (DNA): TGTGCCAGCAGTCCGGGGTGGGGCCAGGGGCGGGTCGAGCAGTACTTC. It specifies CASSPGWGQGRVEQYF.